The source of this T cell receptor (beta chain) is a study of T cell repertoires in cytomegalovirus infection. Study information: An indication of both CMV infection and matching HLA type came from public TCR beta signatures.

Overall study results and limits: HLA-C-restricted, CMV-specific TCR beta clonotypes were dominant ex vivo. The cumulative frequency of public TCR beta families identified carriers of CMV plus the relevant HLA.

One entry per CDR3 protein, called by TCRdb with MiXCR from the reads. This sample has more than 400,000 distinct CDR3 sequences, with about 25% found just once. To note about this clonotype: Its antigen is as yet unknown.

The sequencing sample was made of PBMCs. This receptor was identified in a human donor in good health (CMV status not recorded). Some clones in this sample may be carry-over from other donors' samples.

The CDR3 sequence is CAWRTSGIQETQYF. CDR3 DNA: TGTGCCTGGAGGACTAGCGGGATACAAGAGACCCAGTACTTC. V usage is TRBV30 and J usage is TRBJ2-5, with 11 nucleotides matching TRBD2. This CDR3 spans 14 amino acids. Trimming took 3 bases from V and 2 from J; bases not matched to a gene: 2. Looked up from germline, CDR1 is GTSNPN and CDR2 is SVGIG (reference sequence).